These 27 T cell receptor beta chains originate from one sample sequenced in a study of T cell clones after liver transplantation. TCRdb keeps only in-frame clones here, not all; method: immunoSEQ multiplex PCR. The data hold roughly 60,000 clones, with around three quarters observed a single time. The sample was CD4+ T cells from blood, taken at the approximately 16-month timepoint. The receptors come from a human patient who received a liver transplant. The graft donor may have given rise to some T cells.

The CDR3 nucleotides are TGCGCCAGCAGCTTTGGGTCGGCGGGACAGGTGGCCAAAAACATTCAGTACTTC. Its translation is CASSFGSAGQVAKNIQYF. This sequence joins TRBV5-1 and TRBJ2-4, with 8 bases fitting TRBD1. Germline V lookup: CDR1 SGHRS, CDR2 YFSETQ. V shed 2 bases and J 1 base; nucleotides not matched to a gene: 11. This CDR3 comprises 18 residues.

The chain recombines TRBV6-1 with TRBJ2-2, with D possibly being TRBD2 (6 bases). The CDR3 spans 14 residues. Germline CDR1 is MNHNS and CDR2 is SASEGT. V was clipped by 6 bases and J by 5 bases, with 13 bases between them. CDR3 nucleotides: TGTGCCAGCAGCGCGCTAGCGTCTACCGGGGAGCTGTTTTTT. Its protein is CASSALASTGELFF.

The chain combines TRBV28 with TRBJ2-1; 10 bases map to TRBD2. Germline CDR1 is MDHEN and CDR2 is SYDVKM. V lost 6 bases, J lost 1 base, and 9 bases stayed unmatched. This CDR3 is 17 amino acids long. The CDR3 DNA reads TGTGCCAGCAGCCTGAGGGTAGCGGGGGGATCCTACAATGAGCAGTTCTTC. It translates to CASSLRVAGGSYNEQFF. Using reference TRBV28 and TRBJ2-1 for the parts outside the CDR3, the full variable domain is DVKVTQSSRYLVKRTGEKVFLECVQDMDHENMFWYRQDPGLGLRLIYFSYDVKMKEKGDIPEGYSVSREKKERFSLILESASTNQTSMYLCASSLRVAGGSYNEQFFGPGTRLTVL.

The chain links TRBV5-1 to TRBJ1-2; D remains ambiguous. The germline V gene encodes CDR1 SGHRS and CDR2 YFSETQ. Between the trimmed V and J ends, which lost 0 bases and 0 bases, there was a span of 12 bases. The CDR3 is 16 amino acids. The CDR3 is CASSLGGWSSNYGYTF. The CDR3, as DNA: TGCGCCAGCAGCTTGGGAGGCTGGTCATCTAACTATGGCTACACCTTC.

The chain recombines TRBV30 with TRBJ2-7, with a tentative D call TRBD2 (5 bases). The length of the CDR3 is 12 residues. Germline CDR1 is GTSNPN and CDR2 is SVGIG (reference sequence). V was trimmed by 6 bases and J by 2 bases, leaving 11 bases between them. Written as DNA, the CDR3 is TGTGCCTGTGAGGGCGCTACCTACGAGCAGTACGTC. Protein: CACEGATYEQYV.

The rearrangement uses TRBV28 and TRBJ1-6, with D maybe TRBD1 (5 bases). The CDR3 sequence is 14 residues long. Germline V CDR1 and CDR2: MDHEN, SYDVKM. V lost 5 bases and J lost 8, with 13 bases in between. CDR3 region: CASSPERGDSPLHF. The CDR3 DNA follows: TGTGCCAGCAGTCCCGAGAGGGGCGATTCACCCCTCCACTTT.

The chain carries TRBV5-6 and TRBJ2-5; D remains ambiguous. The CDR3 contains 14 residues. V was shortened by 3 bases and J by 5 bases, with 14 bases between the two germline ends. Germline CDR1 and CDR2: SGHDT and YYEEEE. The CDR3 nucleotides read TGTGCCAGCAGCTCCTCCGGGCCCGTCGAGACCCAGTACTTC. It yields the protein CASSSSGPVETQYF.

This chain links TRBV4-3 with TRBJ2-1; 11 bases agree with TRBD2. This CDR3 comprises 19 residues. Per the germline V gene, CDR1 is LGHNA and CDR2 is YSLEER. The J segment lost 0 bases and the V segment lost 2 bases, leaving 9 bases of the junction unmatched. CDR3 nucleotide sequence: TGCGCCAGCAGCCAATATGGGACTAGCGGAAGGAGCTCCTACAATGAGCAGTTCTTC. Translated: CASSQYGTSGRSSYNEQFF.

This clone showed up just a few times. V is TRBV11-1 and J is TRBJ2-1; perhaps TRBD2 as D (7 bases). This CDR3 has 15 amino acids. Germline lookup yields CDR1 SGHAT and CDR2 FQDESV (reference sequence). The V end lost 1 base, the J end lost 4 bases, and 11 bases lay between the germline ends. For the CDR3, the DNA is TGTGCCAGCAGCTTAGGGCGGGGGCCTTACAATGAGCAGTTCTTC. Translated, it gives CASSLGRGPYNEQFF.

This clone was counted a few times. V gene TRBV5-4 combines with J gene TRBJ1-4; TRBD1 matches 9 bases. Unmatched junction bases numbered 3, after V lost 2 bases and J lost 7 bases. Looked up from germline, CDR1 is SGHNT and CDR2 is YYREEE (reference sequence). The CDR3 covers 14 residues. The CDR3 spells CASSLQGALEKLFF. CDR3 bases: TGTGCCAGCAGCTTACAGGGGGCGCTTGAAAAACTGTTTTTT.

This clone has at least ten counts. This chain connects TRBV18 to TRBJ2-1; perhaps TRBD2 as D (6 bases). Trimming left V 6 bases short and J 3 bases short, with 15 bases between. Germline values: CDR1 KGHSH, CDR2 LQKENI. The CDR3 totals 15 residues. The CDR3 region has the DNA TGTGCCAGCTCCTTCACCCGGGAGATCTACAATGAGCAGTTCTTC. This sequence encodes CASSFTREIYNEQFF.

This clone was counted once. V usage is TRBV29-1 and J usage is TRBJ1-1, with TRBD1 identical over 9 bases. The junction had 3 bases not matched to a gene; V was cut back by 6 bases and J by 4 bases. Germline V lookup: CDR1 SQVTM, CDR2 ANQGSEA. CDR3 length: 12 amino acids. Here the CDR3 reads CSVRTGVTEAFF. In DNA, the CDR3 is TGCAGCGTCCGGACAGGGGTCACTGAAGCTTTCTTT.

This clone has only one observation. V is TRBV19 and J is TRBJ1-5, with a tentative D call TRBD1 (6 bases). The CDR3 has 11 residues. Trimming took off 5 bases at V and 10 bases at J, with 9 bases between the two ends. Germline-derived CDR1 and CDR2 are LNHDA and SQIVND (reference sequence). The CDR3 nucleotides read TGTGCCAGTAGTGCTGGGGGCCCCCAGCATTTT. It yields the protein CASSAGGPQHF.

In its sample, this clone was seen a few times. The V and J genes are TRBV18 and TRBJ1-1, with D tentatively TRBD1 (5 bases). Germline V lookup: CDR1 KGHSH, CDR2 LQKENI. Trimming pared 2 bases from V and 1 base from J, leaving 11 bases between. The CDR3 consists of 15 residues. CDR3 sequence: CASSPGRAGNTEAFF. In nucleotides, the CDR3 is TGTGCCAGCTCACCAGGCAGGGCGGGGAACACTGAAGCTTTCTTT.

V and J are TRBV19 and TRBJ1-2; 10 bases map to TRBD1. Germline-derived CDR1 and CDR2 are LNHDA and SQIVND (reference sequence). This CDR3 has 13 residues. Losses at the gene ends were 4 bases for V and 7 bases for J; bases not matched to a gene: 3. The CDR3 DNA follows: TGTGCCAGTAGTACCGACAGGGGGCTTGGCTACACCTTC. This translates into CASSTDRGLGYTF. Full variable domain (remainder filled in from reference TRBV19 and TRBJ1-2): DGGITQSPKYLFRKEGQNVTLSCEQNLNHDAMYWYRQDPGQGLRLIYYSQIVNDFQKGDIAEGYSVSREKKESFPLTVTSAQKNPTAFYLCASSTDRGLGYTFGSGTRLTVV.

This clone came up once. CDR3 region: CASSDQVGSSYNEQFF. CDR3 nucleotides: TGTGCCAGCAGTGATCAAGTCGGAAGCTCCTACAATGAGCAGTTCTTC. The rearrangement joins TRBV6-1 to TRBJ2-1, with D unresolved. V dropped 3 bases and J dropped 0 bases, with 12 bases sitting between them. Per germline, CDR1 MNHNS and CDR2 SASEGT. This CDR3 contains 16 residues.

The chain carries TRBV18 and TRBJ2-3; unclear D gene. Trimming removed 3 bases from V and 4 bases from J, with 5 bases in between. CDR1 and CDR2 from the germline V gene are KGHSH and LQKENI. This CDR3 has 12 residues. The CDR3: CASSPAADTQYF. CDR3 in DNA: TGTGCCAGCTCACCCGCCGCAGATACGCAGTATTTT. The full variable domain, completed using reference TRBV18 and TRBJ2-3, is NAGVMQNPRHLVRRRGQEARLRCSPMKGHSHVYWYRQLPEEGLKFMVYLQKENIIDESGMPKERFSAEFPKEGPSILRIQQVVRGDSAAYFCASSPAADTQYFGPGTRLTVL.

The rearrangement joins TRBV5-1 to TRBJ2-2, with D unclear. Trimming removed 4 bases at V and 2 bases at J, with 12 bases between. This CDR3 contains 15 residues. Per germline, CDR1 SGHRS and CDR2 YFSETQ. CDR3 bases: TGCGCCAGCAGCCCCAGAGAGAGAAACACCGGGGAGCTGTTTTTT. It specifies CASSPRERNTGELFF.

This clone came up once. This chain joins TRBV27 and TRBJ2-1, with 7 bases fitting TRBD2. From germline, CDR1 is MNHEY and CDR2 SMNVEV (reference sequence). The ends lost 5 bases at V and 0 bases at J; junction bases unmatched: 4. The CDR3 spans 15 residues. This CDR3 reads CASSHGGGSYNEQFF. The CDR3 DNA sequence: TGTGCCAGCAGTCACGGCGGGGGCTCCTACAATGAGCAGTTCTTC.

CDR3 sequence reads: CAISDVTGAGELFF. In DNA, the CDR3 is TGTGCCATCAGTGATGTTACAGGGGCCGGGGAGCTGTTTTTT. This chain uses TRBV10-3 with TRBJ2-2; 7 bases agree with TRBD1. The V gene end was trimmed by 3 bases and the J gene end by 6 bases; junction bases not matched to a gene: 4. The CDR3 sequence is 14 residues long. Per germline, CDR1 ENHRY and CDR2 SYGVKD.

This chain uses TRBV5-1 with TRBJ2-1; 10 nucleotides match TRBD2. Losses at the gene ends were 4 bases for V and 0 bases for J; bases not matched to a gene: 4. The germline CDR1 and CDR2 sequences are SGHRS and YFSETQ. There are 16 residues in the CDR3. In DNA form, the CDR3 reads TGCGCCAGCAGCATAACTAGCGGGGCCTCCTACAATGAGCAGTTCTTC. This gives the protein CASSITSGASYNEQFF.

The chain links TRBV18 to TRBJ1-6; TRBD1 is a possible D gene (5 bases). Trimming stripped 1 base from V and 7 bases from J, with 8 bases between. The length of the CDR3 is 14 residues. Germline CDR1 KGHSH, CDR2 LQKENI. The CDR3 DNA is TGTGCCAGCTCACCACTAGGGGACAATTCACCCCTCCACTTT. Amino acid sequence: CASSPLGDNSPLHF.

This chain links TRBV30 with TRBJ1-1; no clear D gene. The V end lost 4 bases, the J end lost 7 bases, and 16 bases lay between the germline ends. Germline-derived CDR1 and CDR2 are GTSNPN and SVGIG (reference sequence). This CDR3 is 13 amino acids long. In DNA form, the CDR3 reads TGTGCCTGGACTTCTAACGACCGGGGTGAAGCTTTCTTT. The encoded protein is CAWTSNDRGEAFF.

The genes are TRBV7-9 and TRBJ1-6; D call uncertain. CDR3 size: 13 residues. Trimming pared 3 bases from V and 10 bases from J, leaving 10 bases between. Germline V CDR1 and CDR2: SEHNR, FQNEAQ (reference sequence). CDR3 nucleotides: TGTGCCAGCAGCTTCGAGGATCAGTCACCCCTCCACTTT. It translates to CASSFEDQSPLHF.

The rearrangement joins TRBV27 to TRBJ1-2; 9 nucleotides agree with TRBD1. Trimming took 5 bases from V and 5 from J; bases not matched to a gene: 6. The CDR3 loop spans 14 amino acids. Germline V gene data show CDR1 as MNHEY and CDR2 as SMNVEV (reference sequence). The CDR3 sequence is CASSGGQGIYGYTF. The CDR3 DNA is TGTGCCAGCAGTGGCGGACAGGGGATATATGGCTACACCTTC.

By share of the sample, this clone is medium-sized (0.01 to 0.1%). The V call is TRBV6-5, the J call TRBJ2-1; TRBD1 matches 11 bases. V shed 7 bases, J shed 6 bases, and the junction held 8 bases outside the gene matches. Germline V CDR1 and CDR2: MNHEY, SVGAGI. There are 15 residues in the CDR3. The CDR3 DNA reads as TGTGCCAGCAATCTCGGCGGGACAGGGGGCAATGAGCAGTTCTTC. Its translation: CASNLGGTGGNEQFF.

As concerns this clone: One base away lies a much larger clone, so this may be a sequencing read error. The chain combines TRBV6-5 with TRBJ2-7, with 14 bases fitting TRBD2. The V segment lost 5 bases and the J segment 4 bases; nucleotides outside the gene matches: 1. Germline CDR1 MNHEY, CDR2 SVGAGI. CDR3 length equals 14 residues. The CDR3: CASSGTSGGYEQYF. The CDR3 nucleotides are TGTGCCAGCAGTGGGACTAGCGGGGGTTACGAGCAGTACTTC.